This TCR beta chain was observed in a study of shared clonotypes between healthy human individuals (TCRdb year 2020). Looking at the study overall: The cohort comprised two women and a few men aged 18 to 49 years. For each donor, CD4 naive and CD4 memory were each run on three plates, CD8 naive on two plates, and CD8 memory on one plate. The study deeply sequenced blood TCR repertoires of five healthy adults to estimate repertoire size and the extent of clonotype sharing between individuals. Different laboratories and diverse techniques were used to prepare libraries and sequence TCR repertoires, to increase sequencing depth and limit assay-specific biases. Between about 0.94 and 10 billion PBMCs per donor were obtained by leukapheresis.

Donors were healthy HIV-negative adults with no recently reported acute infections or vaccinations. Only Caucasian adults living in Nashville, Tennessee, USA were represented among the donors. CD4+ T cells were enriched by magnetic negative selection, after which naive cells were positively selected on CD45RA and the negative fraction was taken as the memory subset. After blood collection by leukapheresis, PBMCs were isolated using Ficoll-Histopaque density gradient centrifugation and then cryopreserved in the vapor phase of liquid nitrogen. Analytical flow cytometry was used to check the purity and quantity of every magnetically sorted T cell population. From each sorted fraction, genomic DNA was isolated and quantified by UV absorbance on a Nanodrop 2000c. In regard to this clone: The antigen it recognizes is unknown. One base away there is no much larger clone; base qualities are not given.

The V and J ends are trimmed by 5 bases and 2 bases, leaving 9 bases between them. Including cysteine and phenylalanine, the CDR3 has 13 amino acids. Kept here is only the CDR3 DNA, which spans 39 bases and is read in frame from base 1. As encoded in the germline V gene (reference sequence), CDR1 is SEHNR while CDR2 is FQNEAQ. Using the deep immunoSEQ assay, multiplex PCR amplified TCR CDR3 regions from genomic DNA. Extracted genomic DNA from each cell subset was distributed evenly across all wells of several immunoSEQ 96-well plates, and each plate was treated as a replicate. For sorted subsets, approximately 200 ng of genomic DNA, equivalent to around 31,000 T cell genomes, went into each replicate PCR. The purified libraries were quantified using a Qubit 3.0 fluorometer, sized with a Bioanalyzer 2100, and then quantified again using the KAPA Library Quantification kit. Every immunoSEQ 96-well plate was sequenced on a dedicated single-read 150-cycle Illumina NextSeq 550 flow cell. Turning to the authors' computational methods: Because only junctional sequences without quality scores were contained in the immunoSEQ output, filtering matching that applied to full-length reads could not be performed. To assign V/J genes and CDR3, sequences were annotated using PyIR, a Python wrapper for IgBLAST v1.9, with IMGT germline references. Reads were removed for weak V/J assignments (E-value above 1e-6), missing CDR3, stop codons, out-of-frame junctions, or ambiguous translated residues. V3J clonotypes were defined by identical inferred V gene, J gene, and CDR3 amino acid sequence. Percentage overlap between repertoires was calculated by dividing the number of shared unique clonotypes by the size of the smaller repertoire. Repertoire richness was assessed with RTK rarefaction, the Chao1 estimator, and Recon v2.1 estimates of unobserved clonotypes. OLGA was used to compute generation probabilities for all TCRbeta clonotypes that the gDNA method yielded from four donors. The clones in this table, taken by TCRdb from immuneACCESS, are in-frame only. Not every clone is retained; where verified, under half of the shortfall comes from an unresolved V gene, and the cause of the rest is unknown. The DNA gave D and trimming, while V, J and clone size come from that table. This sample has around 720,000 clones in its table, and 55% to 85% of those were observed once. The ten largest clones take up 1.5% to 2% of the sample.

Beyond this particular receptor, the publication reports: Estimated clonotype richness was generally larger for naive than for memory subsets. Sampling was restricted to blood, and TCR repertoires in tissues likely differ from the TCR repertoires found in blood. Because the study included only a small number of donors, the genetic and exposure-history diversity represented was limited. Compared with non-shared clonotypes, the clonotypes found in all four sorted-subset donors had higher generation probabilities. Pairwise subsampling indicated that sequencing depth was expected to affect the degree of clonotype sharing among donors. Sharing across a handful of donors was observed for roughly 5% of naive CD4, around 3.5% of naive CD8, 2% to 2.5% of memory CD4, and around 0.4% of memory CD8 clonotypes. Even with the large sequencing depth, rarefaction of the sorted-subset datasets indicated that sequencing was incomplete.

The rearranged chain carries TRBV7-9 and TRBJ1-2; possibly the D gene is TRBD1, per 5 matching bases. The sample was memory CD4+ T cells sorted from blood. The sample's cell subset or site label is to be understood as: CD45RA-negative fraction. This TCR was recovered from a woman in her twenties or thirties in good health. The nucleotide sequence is TGTGCCAGCAGCGTCGACAGCAACTATGGCTACACCTTC. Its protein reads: CASSVDSNYGYTF. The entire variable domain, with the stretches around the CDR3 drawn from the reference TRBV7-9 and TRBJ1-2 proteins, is DTGVSQNPRHKITKRGQNVTFRCDPISEHNRLYWYRQTLGQGPEFLTYFQNEAQLEKSRLLSDRFSAERPKGSFSTLEIQRTEQGDSAMYLCASSVDSNYGYTFGSGTRLTVV.